This TCR beta chain was identified during a study of cytomegalovirus exposure and HLA in healthy donors. Study conclusions and caveats: Links to common viral pathogens appeared, in a later analysis, for several of the most significant clusters. The study designated 150 or so TCR beta chains cytomegalovirus-associated.

The PCR made use of 60 Vbeta and 13 Jbeta primers. Study processing details: Per a later analysis, the number of unique TCR beta chains was roughly 80 million, of which roughly 11 million were shared. Here immunoSEQ multiplex PCR was the method, and the copy in TCRdb shows in-frame clones only, minus some. V and J calls and clone size are those listed in that table; D and trimming were worked out from the DNA. The sample consists of fewer than 200,000 clones, 75% of them appearing once. Concerning this clone itself: Its antigen is not known.

Germline CDR1 is SGHTA and CDR2 is FQGNSA. The V end lost 0 bases, the J end lost 0 bases, and 6 bases lay between the germline ends. The CDR3 is 14 residues long. The chain recombines TRBV7-2 with TRBJ2-7; no clear D gene. Sample: PBMCs. The source is a man aged 18 to 30 in good health and CMV-seronegative. CDR3 in amino acids: CASSLAPGSYEQYF. DNA for the CDR3: TGTGCCAGCAGCTTAGCACCAGGCTCCTACGAGCAGTACTTC. Complete variable domain (other parts from reference TRBV7-2 and TRBJ2-7): GAGVSQSPSNKVTEKGKDVELRCDPISGHTALYWYRQSLGQGLEFLIYFQGNSAPDKSGLPSDRFSAERTGGSVSTLTIQRTQQEDSAVYLCASSLAPGSYEQYFGPGTRLTVT.